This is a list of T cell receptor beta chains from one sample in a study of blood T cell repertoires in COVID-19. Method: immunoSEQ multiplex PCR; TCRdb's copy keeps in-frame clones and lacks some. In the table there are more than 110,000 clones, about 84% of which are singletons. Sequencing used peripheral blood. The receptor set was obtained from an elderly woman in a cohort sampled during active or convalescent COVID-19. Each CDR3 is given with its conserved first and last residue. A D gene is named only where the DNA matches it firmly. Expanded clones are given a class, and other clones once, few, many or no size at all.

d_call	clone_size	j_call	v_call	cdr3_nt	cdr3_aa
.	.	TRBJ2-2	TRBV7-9	TGTGCCAGCAGCTTTTCAGGCTGGGTCGGGGAGCTGTTTTTT	CASSFSGWVGELFF
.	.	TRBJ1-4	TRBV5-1	TGCGCCAGCAGCTTGGGGCGTCCCACAGATCCAAAACTGTTTTTT	CASSLGRPTDPKLFF
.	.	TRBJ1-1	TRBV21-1	TGTGCCAGCAGCAAAGAAGGAGAGACAGCTTACCTGAACACTGAAGCTTTCTTT	CASSKEGETAYLNTEAFF
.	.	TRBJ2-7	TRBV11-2	TGTGCCAGCAGTCACGTCAGAGAGCAGTACTTC	CASSHVREQYF
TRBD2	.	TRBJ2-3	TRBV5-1	TGCGCCAGCAGGGGGACTAGCTTGGATACGCAGTATTTT	CASRGTSLDTQYF
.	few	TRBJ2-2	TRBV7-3	TGTGCCAGCAGCCTTGCGGTTTCGGGGACCGGGGAGCTGTTTTTT	CASSLAVSGTGELFF
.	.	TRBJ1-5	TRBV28	TGTGCCAGCACAAGCAATCAGCCCCAGCATTTT	CASTSNQPQHF
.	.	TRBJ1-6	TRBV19	TGTGCCATTTCCCTACGAAAGGGGGGGAATTTTCCCCTCCACTTT	CAISLRKGGNFPLHF
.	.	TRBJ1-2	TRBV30	TGTGCCTGGAGTGTACCGTGGCAGGGCAACTATGGCTACACCTTC	CAWSVPWQGNYGYTF
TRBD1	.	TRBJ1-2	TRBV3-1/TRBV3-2	TGTGCCAGCAGCCAAGCAAACCAGGGGGCCTCTGGCTACACCTTC	CASSQANQGASGYTF
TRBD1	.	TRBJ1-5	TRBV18	TGTGCCAGCTCACTTGGACAGGGGTGGGGCCAGCCCCAGCATTTT	CASSLGQGWGQPQHF
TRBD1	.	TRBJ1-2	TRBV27	TGTGCCAGCAGACCACTAACAGGGGCGGCTGGCTACACCTTC	CASRPLTGAAGYTF
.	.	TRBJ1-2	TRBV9	TGTGCCAGCACCAGAACAGAGAACTATGGCTACACCTTC	CASTRTENYGYTF
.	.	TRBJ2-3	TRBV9	TGTGCCAGCAGCGTAGATTACAGACCCACAGATACGCAGTATTTT	CASSVDYRPTDTQYF
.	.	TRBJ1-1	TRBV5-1	TGCGCCAGCAGCTTGATAGGATCGGGGAACACTGAAGCTTTCTTT	CASSLIGSGNTEAFF
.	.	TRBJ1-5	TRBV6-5	TGTGCCAGTCAGGACAGTAGCAATCAGCCCCAGCATTTT	CASQDSSNQPQHF
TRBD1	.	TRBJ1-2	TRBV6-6	TGTGCCAGCAGTTTATCGGGACAGGGCCTCTATGGCTACACCTTC	CASSLSGQGLYGYTF
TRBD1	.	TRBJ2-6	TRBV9	TGTGCCAGCAGCCCACAGGGGACCGGGGCCAACGTCCTGACTTTC	CASSPQGTGANVLTF
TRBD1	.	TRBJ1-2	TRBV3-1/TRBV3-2	TGTGCCAGCAGGGGGGGGACAGGGTCTAACTATGGCTACACCTTC	CASRGGTGSNYGYTF
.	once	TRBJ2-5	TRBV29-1	TGCAGCGTTGAAGTCCTTCCGGGAGAGACCCAGTACTTC	CSVEVLPGETQYF
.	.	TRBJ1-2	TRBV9	TGTGCCAGCAGCGGAGGGCGGGGCATAACTATCTATGGCTACACCTTC	CASSGGRGITIYGYTF
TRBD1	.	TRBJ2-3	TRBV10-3	TGTGCCATCCAGGGGGCTAGCACAGATACGCAGTATTTT	CAIQGASTDTQYF